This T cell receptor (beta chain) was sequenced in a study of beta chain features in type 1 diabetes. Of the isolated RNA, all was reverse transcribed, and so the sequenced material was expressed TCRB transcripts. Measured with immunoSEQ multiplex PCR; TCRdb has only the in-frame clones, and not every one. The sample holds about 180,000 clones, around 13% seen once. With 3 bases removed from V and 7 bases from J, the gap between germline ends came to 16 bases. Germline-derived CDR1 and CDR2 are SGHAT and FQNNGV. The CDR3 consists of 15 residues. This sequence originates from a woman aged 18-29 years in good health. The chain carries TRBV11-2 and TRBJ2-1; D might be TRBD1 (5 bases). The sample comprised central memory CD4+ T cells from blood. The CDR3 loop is CASSLAGGRENEQFF. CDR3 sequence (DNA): TGTGCCAGCAGCTTGGCTGGTGGCAGGGAAAATGAGCAGTTCTTC. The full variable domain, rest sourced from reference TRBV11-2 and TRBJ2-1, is EAGVAQSPRYKIIEKRQSVAFWCNPISGHATLYWYQQILGQGPKLLIQFQNNGVVDDSQLPKDRFSAERLKGVDSTLKIQPAKLEDSAVYLCASSLAGGRENEQFFGPGTRLTVL.